This T cell receptor (beta chain) is from a study of blood T cell repertoires in COVID-19. Study-wide background: Acute-phase and convalescent COVID-19 samples originated in the United States, Italy and Spain. T cells, B-cell-depleted T cells, or PBMCs provided the cDNA or gDNA that served as material.

The CDR3 is 14 residues long. Trimming at V came to 4 bases and at J to 3 bases, leaving 3 bases not matched to a gene. In germline, CDR1 is MNHEY, CDR2 SVGEGT. Per the study methods: Reference gene primer amplification in the assay estimated nucleated cell counts. Assay: immunoSEQ multiplex PCR; the TCRdb copy retains only in-frame clones and omits some. The DNA gave D and trimming, while V, J and clone size come from that table. The sample has about 340,000 clones; around 91% are singletons. Worth noting for this clone: Other nucleotide sequences in the sample specify the same CDR3.

The V gene is TRBV6-2 or TRBV6-3, the J gene TRBJ1-2; 9 bases fit TRBD1. This receptor was identified in a woman aged 18-29 years who had recovered from COVID-19. The sequenced sample consisted of peripheral blood. CDR3 amino acids: CASSSRTGDYGYTF. DNA of the CDR3: TGTGCCAGCAGTTCCAGGACAGGGGACTATGGCTACACCTTC.